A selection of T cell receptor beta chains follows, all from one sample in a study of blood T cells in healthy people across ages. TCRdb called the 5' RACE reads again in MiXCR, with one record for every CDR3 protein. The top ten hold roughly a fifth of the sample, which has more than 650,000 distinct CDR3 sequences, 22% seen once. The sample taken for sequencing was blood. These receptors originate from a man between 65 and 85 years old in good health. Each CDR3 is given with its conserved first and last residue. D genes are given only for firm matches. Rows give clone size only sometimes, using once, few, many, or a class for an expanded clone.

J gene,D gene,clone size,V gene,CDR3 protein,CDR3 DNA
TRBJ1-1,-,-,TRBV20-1,CSAPMNTEAFF,TGCAGTGCTCCTATGAACACCGAAGCTTTCTTT
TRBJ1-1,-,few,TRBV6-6,CASSSPRATEAFF,TGTGCCAGCAGTTCCCCCAGGGCTACTGAAGCTTTCTTT
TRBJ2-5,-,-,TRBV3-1,CASRDKHETQYF,TGTGCCAGCAGGGACAAACATGAGACCCAGTACTTC
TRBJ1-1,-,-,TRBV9,CASSVEGQLNTEAFF,TGTGCCAGCAGCGTAGAGGGACAACTGAACACTGAAGCTTTCTTT
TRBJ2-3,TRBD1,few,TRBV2,CASNDRGSTDTQYF,TGTGCCAGCAACGACAGGGGGAGCACGGATACGCAGTATTTT
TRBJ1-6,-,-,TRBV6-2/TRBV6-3,CASSYSSRNSPLHF,TGTGCCAGCAGTTACTCGAGTCGGAATTCACCCCTCCACTTT
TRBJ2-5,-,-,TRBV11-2,CASSFSGTQRGETQYF,TGTGCCAGCAGCTTCTCCGGGACTCAGAGGGGGGAGACCCAGTACTTC
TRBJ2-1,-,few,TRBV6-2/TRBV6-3,CATLRGSSYNEQFF,TGTGCCACCCTCCGGGGGAGCTCCTACAATGAGCAGTTCTTC
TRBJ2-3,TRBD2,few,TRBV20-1,CSAEGTSGWTSTDTQYF,TGCAGTGCTGAGGGGACTAGCGGGTGGACTAGCACAGATACGCAGTATTTT
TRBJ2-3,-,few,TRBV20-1,CSARPTTRPTDTQYF,TGCAGTGCTAGACCGACCACGCGGCCCACAGATACGCAGTATTTT
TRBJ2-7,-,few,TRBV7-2,CASNPLLQGGNEQYF,TGTGCCAGCAACCCATTGTTGCAGGGTGGGAACGAGCAGTACTTC
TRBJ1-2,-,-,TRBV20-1,CSANIGGRGNGYTF,TGCAGTGCTAACATAGGGGGACGGGGGAATGGCTACACCTTC
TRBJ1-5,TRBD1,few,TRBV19,CASSGSGTGIMTQHF,TGTGCCAGTAGTGGCTCCGGGACAGGGATAATGACCCAGCATTTT
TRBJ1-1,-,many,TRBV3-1,CASSQPRGNTEAFF,TGTGCCAGCAGCCAACCGCGGGGGAACACTGAAGCTTTCTTT
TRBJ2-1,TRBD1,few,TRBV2,CASSKTGQGGNEQFF,TGTGCCAGCAGTAAGACCGGACAGGGTGGGAATGAGCAGTTCTTC
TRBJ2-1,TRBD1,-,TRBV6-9,CANTTLDREETQYF,TGTGCCAATACCACCTTGGACAGGGAAGAGACCCAGTATTTC
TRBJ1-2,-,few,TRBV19,CASMGPPYTF,TGTGCCAGTATGGGCCCGCCTTACACCTTC
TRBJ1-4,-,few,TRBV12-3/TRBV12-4,CASSLRAATTNEKLFF,TGTGCCAGCAGTTTAAGGGCAGCAACAACTAATGAAAAACTGTTTTTT